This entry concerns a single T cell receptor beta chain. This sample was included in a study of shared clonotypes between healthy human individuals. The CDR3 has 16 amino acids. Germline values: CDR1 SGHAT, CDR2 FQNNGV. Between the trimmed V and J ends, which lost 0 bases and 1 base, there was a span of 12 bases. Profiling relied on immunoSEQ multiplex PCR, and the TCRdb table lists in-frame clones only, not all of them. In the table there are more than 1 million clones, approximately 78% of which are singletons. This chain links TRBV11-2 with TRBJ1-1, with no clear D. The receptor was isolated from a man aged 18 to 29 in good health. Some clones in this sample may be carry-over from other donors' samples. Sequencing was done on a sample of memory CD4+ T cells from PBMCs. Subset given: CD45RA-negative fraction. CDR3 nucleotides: TGTGCCAGCAGCTTAGATGTAGTGACACCGAACACTGAAGCTTTCTTT. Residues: CASSLDVVTPNTEAFF. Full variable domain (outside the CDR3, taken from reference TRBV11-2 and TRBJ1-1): EAGVAQSPRYKIIEKRQSVAFWCNPISGHATLYWYQQILGQGPKLLIQFQNNGVVDDSQLPKDRFSAERLKGVDSTLKIQPAKLEDSAVYLCASSLDVVTPNTEAFFGQGTRLTVV.